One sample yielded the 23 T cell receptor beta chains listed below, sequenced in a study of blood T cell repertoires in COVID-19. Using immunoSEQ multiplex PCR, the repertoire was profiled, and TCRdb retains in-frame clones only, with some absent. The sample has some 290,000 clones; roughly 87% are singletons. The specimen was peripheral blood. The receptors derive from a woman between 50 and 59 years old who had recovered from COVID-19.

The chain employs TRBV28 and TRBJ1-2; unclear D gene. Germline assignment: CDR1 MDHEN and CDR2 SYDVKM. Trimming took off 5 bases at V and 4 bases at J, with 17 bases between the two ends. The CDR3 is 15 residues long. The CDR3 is CASSVQTRIGYGYTF. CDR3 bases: TGTGCCAGCAGTGTACAGACCAGGATCGGCTATGGCTACACCTTC.

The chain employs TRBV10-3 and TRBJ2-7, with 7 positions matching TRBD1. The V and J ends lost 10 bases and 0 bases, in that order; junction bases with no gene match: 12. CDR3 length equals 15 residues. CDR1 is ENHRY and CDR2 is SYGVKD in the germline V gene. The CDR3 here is CATRGQLLASYEQYF. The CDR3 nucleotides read TGTGCCACACGGGGACAGCTCCTAGCCTCCTACGAGCAGTACTTC.

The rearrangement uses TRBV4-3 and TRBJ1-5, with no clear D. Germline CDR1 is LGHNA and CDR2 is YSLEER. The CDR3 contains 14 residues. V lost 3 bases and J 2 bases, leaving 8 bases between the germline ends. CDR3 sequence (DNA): TGCGCCAGCAGCCAGAGTTCTGGCAATCAGCCCCAGCATTTT. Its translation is CASSQSSGNQPQHF.

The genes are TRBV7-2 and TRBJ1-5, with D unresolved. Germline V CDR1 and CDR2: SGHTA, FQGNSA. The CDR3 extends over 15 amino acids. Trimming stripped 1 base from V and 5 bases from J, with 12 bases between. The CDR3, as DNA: TGTGCCAGCAGCTTAGGGCGGGCCCCCTATCAGCCCCAGCATTTT. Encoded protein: CASSLGRAPYQPQHF.

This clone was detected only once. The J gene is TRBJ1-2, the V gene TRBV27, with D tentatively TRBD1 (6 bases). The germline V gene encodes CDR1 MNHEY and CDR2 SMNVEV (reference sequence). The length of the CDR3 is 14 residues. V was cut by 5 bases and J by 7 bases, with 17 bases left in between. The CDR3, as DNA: TGTGCCAGCAGTCCCCTTCCAGGGGAGGGTGGCTACACCTTC. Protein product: CASSPLPGEGGYTF.

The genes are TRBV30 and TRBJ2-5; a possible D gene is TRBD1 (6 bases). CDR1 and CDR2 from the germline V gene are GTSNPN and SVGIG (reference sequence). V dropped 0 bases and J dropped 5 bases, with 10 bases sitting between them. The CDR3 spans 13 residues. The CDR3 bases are TGTGCCTGGAGTGTACAAACAGGGGAGACCCAGTACTTC. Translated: CAWSVQTGETQYF.

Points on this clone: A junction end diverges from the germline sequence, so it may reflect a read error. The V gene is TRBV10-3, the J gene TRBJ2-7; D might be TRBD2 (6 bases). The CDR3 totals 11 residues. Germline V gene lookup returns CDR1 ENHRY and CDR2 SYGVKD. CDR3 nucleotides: TGTGCCATCAGCGACGGGACTCCCCAGAAATTC. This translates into CAISDGTPQKF.

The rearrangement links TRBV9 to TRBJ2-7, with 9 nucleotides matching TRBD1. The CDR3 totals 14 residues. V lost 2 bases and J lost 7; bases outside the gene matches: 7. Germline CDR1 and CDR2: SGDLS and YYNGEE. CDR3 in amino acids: CASSVGDRAREQYF. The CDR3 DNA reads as TGTGCCAGCAGCGTTGGGGACAGGGCGAGGGAGCAGTACTTC.

The CDR3 loop reads CASSSPQGGYTF. In nucleotides, the CDR3 is TGTGCCAGCAGCTCCCCTCAGGGAGGCTACACCTTC. This chain joins TRBV7-3 and TRBJ1-2, with D maybe TRBD1 (5 bases). Germline lookup yields CDR1 SGHTA and CDR2 FQGTGA. This CDR3 is 12 amino acids long. The ends were cut back, 4 bases at V and 8 bases at J, with 11 bases in the middle.

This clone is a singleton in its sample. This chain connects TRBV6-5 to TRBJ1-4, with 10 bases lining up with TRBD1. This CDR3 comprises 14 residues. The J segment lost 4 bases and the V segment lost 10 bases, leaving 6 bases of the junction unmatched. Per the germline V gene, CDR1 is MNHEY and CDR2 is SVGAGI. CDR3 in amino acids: CANIRDRGNEKLFF. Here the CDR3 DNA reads TGTGCCAACATCCGGGACAGGGGTAATGAAAAACTGTTTTTT.

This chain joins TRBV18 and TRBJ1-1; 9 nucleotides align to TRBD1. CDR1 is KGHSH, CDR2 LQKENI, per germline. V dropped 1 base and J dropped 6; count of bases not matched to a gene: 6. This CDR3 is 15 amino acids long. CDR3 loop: CASSPLGQGGPEAFF. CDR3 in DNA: TGTGCCAGCTCACCACTGGGACAGGGAGGGCCTGAAGCTTTCTTT.

The CDR3 spells CASSELAGSGTGELFF. In DNA form, the CDR3 reads TGTGCCAGCAGCGAACTAGCGGGAAGTGGGACCGGGGAGCTGTTTTTT. The rearrangement joins TRBV6-1 to TRBJ2-2, with 10 bases lining up with TRBD2. With V trimmed by 6 bases and J by 5 bases, 9 bases remained unmatched. Per germline, CDR1 MNHNS and CDR2 SASEGT. CDR3 length: 16 residues.

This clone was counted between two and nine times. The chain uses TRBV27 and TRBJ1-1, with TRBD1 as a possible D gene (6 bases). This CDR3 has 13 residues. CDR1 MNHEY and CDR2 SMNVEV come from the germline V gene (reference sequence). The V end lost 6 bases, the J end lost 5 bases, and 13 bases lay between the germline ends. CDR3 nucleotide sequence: TGTGCCAGCAGGGGATTTCAGGGGACTGAAGCTTTCTTT. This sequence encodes CASRGFQGTEAFF.

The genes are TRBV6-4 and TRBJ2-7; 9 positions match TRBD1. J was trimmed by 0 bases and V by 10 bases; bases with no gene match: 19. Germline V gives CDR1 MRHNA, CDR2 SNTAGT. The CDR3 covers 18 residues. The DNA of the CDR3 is TGTGCCAACCCTTCTCGGGACAGGGTACCGACGGACTCCTACGAGCAGTACTTC. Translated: CANPSRDRVPTDSYEQYF.

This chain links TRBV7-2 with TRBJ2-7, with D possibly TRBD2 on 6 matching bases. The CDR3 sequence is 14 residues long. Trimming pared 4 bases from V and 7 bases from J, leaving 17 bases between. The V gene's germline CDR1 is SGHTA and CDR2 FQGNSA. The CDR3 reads CASSSTLAAGEQYF. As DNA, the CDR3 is TGTGCCAGCAGCTCGACTCTGGCGGCGGGGGAGCAGTACTTC.

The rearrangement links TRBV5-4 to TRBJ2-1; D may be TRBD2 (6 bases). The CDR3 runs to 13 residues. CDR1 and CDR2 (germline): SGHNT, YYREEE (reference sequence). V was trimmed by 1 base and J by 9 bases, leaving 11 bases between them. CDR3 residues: CASSLTSPGEQFF. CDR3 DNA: TGTGCCAGCAGCTTGACTAGCCCCGGTGAGCAGTTCTTC.

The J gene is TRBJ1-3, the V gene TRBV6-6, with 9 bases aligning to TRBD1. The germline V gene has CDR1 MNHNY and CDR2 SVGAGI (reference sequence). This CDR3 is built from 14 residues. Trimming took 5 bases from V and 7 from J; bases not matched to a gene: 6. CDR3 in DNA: TGTGCCAGCAGTGCACAGGGGGCGGGGAACACCATATATTTT. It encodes CASSAQGAGNTIYF.

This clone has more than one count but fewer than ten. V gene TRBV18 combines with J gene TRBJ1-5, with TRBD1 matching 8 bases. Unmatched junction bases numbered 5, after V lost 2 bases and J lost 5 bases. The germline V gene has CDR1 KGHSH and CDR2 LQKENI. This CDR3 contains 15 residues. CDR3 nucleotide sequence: TGTGCCAGCTCACCATACGCACAGGGGGATCAGCCCCAGCATTTT. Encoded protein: CASSPYAQGDQPQHF.

The CDR3 DNA is TGTGCCAGCAGCTACCCGGGGTTAGTTAGGACGCAGTATTTT. It yields the protein CASSYPGLVRTQYF. V usage is TRBV7-2 and J usage is TRBJ2-3, with D possibly matching TRBD2 (5 bases). The length of the CDR3 is 14 residues. The V end lost 4 bases, the J end lost 9 bases, and 17 bases lay between the germline ends. Germline lookup yields CDR1 SGHTA and CDR2 FQGNSA. Full variable domain (remainder filled in from reference TRBV7-2 and TRBJ2-3): GAGVSQSPSNKVTEKGKDVELRCDPISGHTALYWYRQSLGQGLEFLIYFQGNSAPDKSGLPSDRFSAERTGGSVSTLTIQRTQQEDSAVYLCASSYPGLVRTQYFGPGTRLTVL.

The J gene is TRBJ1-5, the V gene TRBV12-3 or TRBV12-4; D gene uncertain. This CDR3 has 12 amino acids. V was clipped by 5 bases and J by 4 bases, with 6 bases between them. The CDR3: CASSKTNQPQHF. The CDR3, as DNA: TGTGCCAGCAGTAAAACAAATCAGCCCCAGCATTTT.

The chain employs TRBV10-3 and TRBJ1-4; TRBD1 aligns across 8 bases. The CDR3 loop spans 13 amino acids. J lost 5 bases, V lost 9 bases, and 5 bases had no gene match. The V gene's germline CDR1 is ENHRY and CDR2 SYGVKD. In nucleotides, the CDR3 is TGTGCCATAGCAGGGGGCGGAAATGAAAAACTGTTTTTT. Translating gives CAIAGGGNEKLFF.

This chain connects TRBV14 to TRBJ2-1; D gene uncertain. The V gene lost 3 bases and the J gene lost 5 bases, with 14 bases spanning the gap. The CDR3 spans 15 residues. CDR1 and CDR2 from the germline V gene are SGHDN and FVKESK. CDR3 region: CASSHLTRRNNEQFF. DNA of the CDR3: TGTGCCAGCAGCCACCTAACGCGGCGTAACAATGAGCAGTTCTTC.

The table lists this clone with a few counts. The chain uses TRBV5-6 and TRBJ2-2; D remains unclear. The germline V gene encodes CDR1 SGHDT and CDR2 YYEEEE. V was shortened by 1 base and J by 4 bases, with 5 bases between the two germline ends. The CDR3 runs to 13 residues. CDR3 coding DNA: TGTGCCAGCAGCTTGTTTAGCACCGGGGAGCTGTTTTTT. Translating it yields CASSLFSTGELFF. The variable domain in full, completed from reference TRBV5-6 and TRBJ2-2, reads DAGVTQSPTHLIKTRGQQVTLRCSPKSGHDTVSWYQQALGQGPQFIFQYYEEEERQRGNFPDRFSGHQFPNYSSELNVNALLLGDSALYLCASSLFSTGELFFGEGSRLTVL.